This entry features one T cell receptor beta chain sequence. Its specificity is unknown. Possible read error: a much larger clone is one base away. This specimen belongs to a study of T cells generated in artificial thymic organoids. This CDR3 has 12 residues. Germline CDR1 reads SEHNR; CDR2 reads FQNEAQ (reference sequence). Separate semi-nested PCRs amplified TCRalpha and TCRbeta libraries using constant-region reverse primers in TRAC or TRBC. First-strand cDNA was made from approximately 3.7 to 480 ng RNA. TCRdb re-called the 5' RACE reads with MiXCR, one entry per CDR3 protein. Of several thousand distinct CDR3 sequences listed, 34% were seen once; the top ten hold about 2.2%. General observations from the study: TCR diversity of organoid-derived CD8 single positive cells matched thymic and naive blood cells.

Peripheral blood, not mobilized, was taken from healthy adult donors. Total RNA came from about 38,000 to 220,000 sorted cells. The clonotype comes from a human donor who gave cord blood stem cells for thymic organoid culture, a cardiac surgery patient who gave postnatal thymus, or a blood donor (not recorded which). The chain joins TRBV7-9 to TRBJ2-4; TRBD1 agrees at 7 bases. Material for sequencing was naive CD8+ T cells from blood. Sample subset: CD3+TCRalphabeta+CD8SP T cells; for blood, CD45RO-CCR7+ naive CD8+ T cells. This chain's CDR3 is CASRTGSGIRYF. CDR3 DNA: TGTGCCAGCAGGACAGGGTCGGGCATTCGGTACTTC.